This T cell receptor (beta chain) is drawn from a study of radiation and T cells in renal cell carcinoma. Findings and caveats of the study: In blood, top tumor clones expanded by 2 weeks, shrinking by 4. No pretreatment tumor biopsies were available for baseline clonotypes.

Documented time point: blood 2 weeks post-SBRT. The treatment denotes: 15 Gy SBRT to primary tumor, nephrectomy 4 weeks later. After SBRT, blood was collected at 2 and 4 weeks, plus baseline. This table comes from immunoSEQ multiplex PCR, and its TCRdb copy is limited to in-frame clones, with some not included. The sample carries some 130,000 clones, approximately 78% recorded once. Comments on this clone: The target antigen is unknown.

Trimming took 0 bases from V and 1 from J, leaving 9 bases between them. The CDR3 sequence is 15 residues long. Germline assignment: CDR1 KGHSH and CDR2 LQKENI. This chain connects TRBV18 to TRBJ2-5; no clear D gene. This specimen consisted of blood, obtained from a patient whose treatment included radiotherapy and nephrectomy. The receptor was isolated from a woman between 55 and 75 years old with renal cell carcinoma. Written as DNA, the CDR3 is TGTGCCAGCTCACCACCGCCCGGGTTCCAAGAGACCCAGTACTTC. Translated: CASSPPPGFQETQYF.